The next 29 T cell receptor beta chains were all read from a single sample in a study of lymphopenia after photon versus proton radiotherapy. The protocol was immunoSEQ multiplex PCR, while the TCRdb copy is restricted to in-frame clones and leaves out a portion. The table shows more than 45,000 clones, with approximately 84% occurring only once. This material consisted of peripheral blood, taken from a patient treated with proton-based radiotherapy. The receptor source for this set is a man aged 60-69 years with pancreatic cancer.

V gene TRBV28 combines with J gene TRBJ2-7; 11 bases are a match to TRBD2. Trimming removed 6 bases from V and 0 bases from J; junction bases left unmatched: 7. The CDR3 has 16 amino acids. Germline V gives CDR1 MDHEN, CDR2 SYDVKM. The chain's CDR3 is CASSTRTSGSSYEQYF. The CDR3 region has the DNA TGTGCCAGCAGCACTCGTACTAGCGGGAGCTCCTACGAGCAGTACTTC. Full variable domain (remainder filled in from reference TRBV28 and TRBJ2-7): DVKVTQSSRYLVKRTGEKVFLECVQDMDHENMFWYRQDPGLGLRLIYFSYDVKMKEKGDIPEGYSVSREKKERFSLILESASTNQTSMYLCASSTRTSGSSYEQYFGPGTRLTVT.

J is TRBJ2-7 and V is TRBV28; 9 bases are shared with TRBD1. Trimming took 2 bases from V and 5 from J; bases not matched to a gene: 7. The CDR3 is made up of 15 amino acids. Germline V CDR1 and CDR2: MDHEN, SYDVKM. The CDR3 DNA reads as TGTGCCAGCAGTTTAACGGGACAGGGCTGGCACGAGCAGTACTTC. Translating gives CASSLTGQGWHEQYF.

This chain connects TRBV28 to TRBJ2-2; D may be TRBD1 (5 bases). Trimming took off 6 bases at V and 2 bases at J, with 10 bases between the two ends. This CDR3 contains 14 residues. Germline CDR1 reads MDHEN; CDR2 reads SYDVKM. CDR3 DNA sequence: TGTGCCAGCAGCGACAGACGAAACACCGGGGAGCTGTTTTTT. Amino acid sequence: CASSDRRNTGELFF.

This chain joins TRBV5-4 and TRBJ1-2; D unclear. CDR3 length equals 15 residues. Trimming shortened V by 0 bases and J by 4 bases, and 13 bases separated the two germline ends. Germline V gene data show CDR1 as SGHNT and CDR2 as YYREEE (reference sequence). CDR3 coding DNA: TGTGCCAGCAGCTTGGGGCAGCCGGGCGGCTATGGCTACACCTTC. Translation: CASSLGQPGGYGYTF. The full variable domain, with the rest looked up from reference TRBV5-4 and TRBJ1-2, is ETGVTQSPTHLIKTRGQQVTLRCSSQSGHNTVSWYQQALGQGPQFIFQYYREEENGRGNFPPRFSGLQFPNYSSELNVNALELDDSALYLCASSLGQPGGYGYTFGSGTRLTVV.

V and J are TRBV27 and TRBJ2-5; 7 nucleotides agree with TRBD2. In germline, CDR1 is MNHEY, CDR2 SMNVEV (reference sequence). The CDR3 spans 17 residues. After removal of 5 bases from V and 3 bases from J, the junction contained 15 bases not matched to a gene. CDR3: CASSPRGGVGLEETQYF. Written as DNA, the CDR3 is TGTGCCAGCAGTCCCCGGGGAGGGGTTGGTCTAGAAGAGACCCAGTACTTC.

The chain uses TRBV5-1 and TRBJ2-2; no firm D call. Between the trimmed V and J ends, which lost 4 bases and 6 bases, there was a span of 19 bases. CDR3 length: 16 amino acids. Germline loops: CDR1 SGHRS, CDR2 YFSETQ. The CDR3 here is CASSLDPPLSPGELFF. The CDR3 DNA reads TGCGCCAGCAGCCTGGACCCACCCCTCTCCCCCGGGGAGCTGTTTTTT.

The chain employs TRBV6-5 and TRBJ2-7; a possible D gene is TRBD2 (6 bases). Between the trimmed V and J ends, which lost 5 bases and 0 bases, there was a span of 11 bases. The CDR3 consists of 14 residues. Germline V CDR1 and CDR2: MNHEY, SVGAGI. The CDR3 sequence is CASSEGTYSYEQYF. The CDR3 nucleotides read TGTGCCAGCAGTGAGGGGACTTACTCCTACGAGCAGTACTTC.

The V and J genes are TRBV13 and TRBJ1-1; no firm D call. The CDR3 extends over 14 amino acids. CDR1 is PRHDT, CDR2 FYEKMQ, per germline (reference sequence). The V end lost 0 bases, the J end lost 0 bases, and 5 bases lay between the germline ends. The CDR3 DNA follows: TGTGCCAGCAGCTTAGGCCTGATGAACACTGAAGCTTTCTTT. Translating gives CASSLGLMNTEAFF.

The CDR3 region is CASSVGPFYEQYF. Written as DNA, the CDR3 is TGTGCCAGCAGTGTAGGGCCGTTCTACGAGCAGTACTTC. This chain links TRBV2 with TRBJ2-7; no firm D call. Germline-derived CDR1 and CDR2 are SNHLY and FYNNEI. The V and J ends lost 4 bases and 3 bases respectively, with 10 bases between them. This CDR3 is built from 13 residues.

This sequence joins TRBV7-6 and TRBJ2-3; possible D gene TRBD2, 6 bases. Germline V lookup: CDR1 SGHVS, CDR2 FNYEAQ. Trimming took off 1 base at V and 3 bases at J, with 11 bases between the two ends. The CDR3 contains 15 residues. As DNA, the CDR3 is TGTGCCAGCAGCTTAGTTACGGGAGTAACAGATACGCAGTATTTT. Encoded protein: CASSLVTGVTDTQYF.

On this clone itself: Germline and junction disagree at one end, which may indicate a read error. V is TRBV4-1 and J is TRBJ2-1, with 9 bases that match TRBD2. The germline gives CDR1 MGHRA, CDR2 YSYEKL. CDR3 length equals 15 residues. CDR3 nucleotide sequence: TGCGCCAGTAGCCCCCCTAGCGGGACCTACAATGAGCAGTTCTTC. Its translation: CASSPPSGTYNEQFF.

This CDR3 is CASEGGPAHEQFF. CDR3 DNA: TGTGCCAGCGAGGGAGGACCTGCCCATGAGCAGTTCTTC. The chain combines TRBV28 with TRBJ2-1; D perhaps matches TRBD2 (6 bases). Trimming took off 8 bases at V and 8 bases at J, with 16 bases between the two ends. The CDR3 covers 13 residues. The germline gives CDR1 MDHEN, CDR2 SYDVKM.

The rearrangement joins TRBV5-4 to TRBJ2-2, with D possibly matching TRBD1 (6 bases). Trimming took off 0 bases at V and 2 bases at J, with 8 bases between the two ends. The CDR3 totals 15 residues. The germline V gene encodes CDR1 SGHNT and CDR2 YYREEE (reference sequence). The CDR3 region has the DNA TGTGCCAGCAGCTTGGCAGGGGTAAACACCGGGGAGCTGTTTTTT. As protein: CASSLAGVNTGELFF. The full variable domain, in which reference TRBV5-4 and TRBJ2-2 provide the parts outside the CDR3, is ETGVTQSPTHLIKTRGQQVTLRCSSQSGHNTVSWYQQALGQGPQFIFQYYREEENGRGNFPPRFSGLQFPNYSSELNVNALELDDSALYLCASSLAGVNTGELFFGEGSRLTVL.

The chain recombines TRBV6-5 with TRBJ1-5; D might be TRBD1 (6 bases). This CDR3 has 13 residues. Trimming cost V 6 bases and J 6 bases, with 12 bases left between them. Germline V CDR1 and CDR2: MNHEY, SVGAGI. CDR3: CASSPGTPQPQHF. Written as DNA, the CDR3 is TGTGCCAGCAGCCCTGGGACACCTCAGCCCCAGCATTTT.

The rearrangement joins TRBV7-6 to TRBJ1-1; TRBD1 is a possible D gene (5 bases). V lost 4 bases, J lost 0 bases, and 15 bases lay in between. The germline V gene encodes CDR1 SGHVS and CDR2 FNYEAQ. The CDR3 spans 16 residues. CDR3 region: CASSSTVGRMNTEAFF. CDR3 sequence (DNA): TGTGCCAGCAGCTCTACCGTGGGACGGATGAACACTGAAGCTTTCTTT. Full variable domain (rest looked up from reference TRBV7-6 and TRBJ1-1): GAGVSQSPRYKVTKRGQDVALRCDPISGHVSLYWYRQALGQGPEFLTYFNYEAQQDKSGLPNDRFSAERPEGSISTLTIQRTEQRDSAMYRCASSSTVGRMNTEAFFGQGTRLTVV.

The genes are TRBV4-2 and TRBJ2-2, with 8 bases aligning to TRBD1. This CDR3 is built from 16 residues. Germline-derived CDR1 and CDR2 are LGHNA and YNFKEQ. V shed 0 bases and J 4 bases; nucleotides not matched to a gene: 4. CDR3 bases: TGTGCCAGCAGCCAAGAGACAGGGGCGGCCACCGGGGAGCTGTTTTTT. Translation: CASSQETGAATGELFF.

The chain uses TRBV28 and TRBJ1-2; D unresolved. The CDR3 consists of 15 residues. Germline V gives CDR1 MDHEN, CDR2 SYDVKM. Trimming removed 5 bases at V and 2 bases at J, with 15 bases between. CDR3 sequence (DNA): TGTGCCAGCAGTCCACCGAATCGTATAAACTATGGCTACACCTTC. Translated, it gives CASSPPNRINYGYTF.

The chain combines TRBV9 with TRBJ1-3, with D unresolved. CDR3 length equals 19 residues. Germline V gene data show CDR1 as SGDLS and CDR2 as YYNGEE. Trimming removed 5 bases from V and 2 bases from J, with 26 bases in between. Here the CDR3 reads CASSPLALGRLGAGNTIYF. The CDR3, as DNA: TGTGCCAGCAGTCCCCTTGCCTTAGGACGTCTGGGAGCTGGAAACACCATATATTTT.

This chain uses TRBV11-3 with TRBJ2-4; D remains unclear. With 6 bases removed from V and 3 bases from J, the gap between germline ends came to 12 bases. Per germline, CDR1 SGHNT and CDR2 YENEEA. CDR3 length equals 14 residues. CDR3 coding DNA: TGTGCCAGCAGTCACCCCCTAGGCAAAAACATTCAGTACTTC. Translating gives CASSHPLGKNIQYF.

This chain links TRBV28 with TRBJ2-5; the match to TRBD1 covers 7 bases. The V gene end was trimmed by 6 bases and the J gene end by 5 bases; junction bases not matched to a gene: 6. The germline V gene encodes CDR1 MDHEN and CDR2 SYDVKM. CDR3 length equals 13 residues. The CDR3 sequence is CASREQGLETQYF. The CDR3 DNA sequence: TGTGCCAGCAGGGAACAGGGGTTGGAGACCCAGTACTTC. The full variable domain, with the rest looked up from reference TRBV28 and TRBJ2-5, is DVKVTQSSRYLVKRTGEKVFLECVQDMDHENMFWYRQDPGLGLRLIYFSYDVKMKEKGDIPEGYSVSREKKERFSLILESASTNQTSMYLCASREQGLETQYFGPGTRLLVL.

The chain is built from TRBV5-4 and TRBJ2-7; a weak D match, TRBD1 (6 bases). The germline gives CDR1 SGHNT, CDR2 YYREEE (reference sequence). V lost 1 base and J 4 bases, leaving 15 bases between the germline ends. The CDR3 loop spans 15 amino acids. The CDR3 coding sequence is TGTGCCAGCAGCTTGTTGGGACAAGTTACTTACGAGCAGTACTTC. Residues: CASSLLGQVTYEQYF.

As DNA, the CDR3 is TGCAGTGCTAGAGAATACTATGGCTACACCTTC. This translates into CSAREYYGYTF. This chain joins TRBV20-1 and TRBJ1-2, with no clear D. CDR1 is DFQATT, CDR2 SNEGSKA, per germline (reference sequence). Trimming pared 0 bases from V and 3 bases from J, leaving 2 bases between. CDR3 size: 11 residues.

This chain connects TRBV7-2 to TRBJ2-1, with 7 bases identical to TRBD2. This CDR3 is built from 16 residues. V lost 3 bases to trimming and J lost 0 bases; unmatched junction nucleotides: 5. Germline assignment: CDR1 SGHTA and CDR2 FQGNSA. CDR3 sequence reads: CASSFVGGSSYNEQFF. The CDR3 bases are TGTGCCAGCAGCTTTGTGGGAGGGAGCTCCTACAATGAGCAGTTCTTC.

The chain links TRBV5-1 to TRBJ2-2; D perhaps matches TRBD1 (7 bases). V was pared by 1 base and J by 4 bases, with 17 bases between. This CDR3 has 17 residues. Germline lookup yields CDR1 SGHRS and CDR2 YFSETQ. The CDR3 DNA reads as TGCGCCAGCAGCTTGCCAGGCCAGGGGGGCCTCACCGGGGAGCTGTTTTTT. Translating gives CASSLPGQGGLTGELFF.

The V call is TRBV28, the J call TRBJ2-7, with D hard to call. V lost 3 bases and J 6 bases, leaving 24 bases between the germline ends. This CDR3 has 17 amino acids. In germline, CDR1 is MDHEN, CDR2 SYDVKM. CDR3 coding DNA: TGTGCCAGCAGTTTGAATCCCACTAAACGAGGTAGGGTCGAGCAGTACTTC. Translated: CASSLNPTKRGRVEQYF.

The chain combines TRBV6-1 with TRBJ1-2, with D maybe TRBD1 (5 bases). Trimming shortened V by 4 bases and J by 6 bases, and 9 bases separated the two germline ends. This CDR3 is built from 12 residues. The germline gives CDR1 MNHNS, CDR2 SASEGT. CDR3 bases: TGTGCCAGCAGTGCCAGACAGAATGGCTACACCTTC. Translation gives CASSARQNGYTF.

The chain joins TRBV5-5 to TRBJ1-2, with TRBD1 matching over 7 bases. CDR3 length: 13 residues. The junction had 4 bases not matched to a gene; V was cut back by 4 bases and J by 4 bases. Germline V gene data show CDR1 as SGHKS and CDR2 as YYEKEE (reference sequence). Written as DNA, the CDR3 is TGTGCCAGCAGCGCCGGGACAGTCTATGGCTACACCTTC. Protein sequence: CASSAGTVYGYTF.

This chain uses TRBV5-6 with TRBJ2-3, with TRBD2 matching 8 bases. CDR3 length: 17 amino acids. The germline V gene has CDR1 SGHDT and CDR2 YYEEEE. V shed 4 bases, J shed 4 bases, and the junction held 14 bases outside the gene matches. CDR3 sequence (DNA): TGTGCCAGCAGCCGGAGGGCGGGAGGCCAGGGCGCAGATACGCAGTATTTT. Translated, it gives CASSRRAGGQGADTQYF.

The chain is built from TRBV27 and TRBJ2-2; 7 nucleotides align to TRBD1. The V gene end was trimmed by 2 bases and the J gene end by 6 bases; junction bases not matched to a gene: 6. The CDR3 is 15 residues long. Germline assignment: CDR1 MNHEY and CDR2 SMNVEV (reference sequence). Written as DNA, the CDR3 is TGTGCCAGCAGTTTAGAGGGGGCGAGAGCCGGGGAGCTGTTTTTT. The encoded protein is CASSLEGARAGELFF.